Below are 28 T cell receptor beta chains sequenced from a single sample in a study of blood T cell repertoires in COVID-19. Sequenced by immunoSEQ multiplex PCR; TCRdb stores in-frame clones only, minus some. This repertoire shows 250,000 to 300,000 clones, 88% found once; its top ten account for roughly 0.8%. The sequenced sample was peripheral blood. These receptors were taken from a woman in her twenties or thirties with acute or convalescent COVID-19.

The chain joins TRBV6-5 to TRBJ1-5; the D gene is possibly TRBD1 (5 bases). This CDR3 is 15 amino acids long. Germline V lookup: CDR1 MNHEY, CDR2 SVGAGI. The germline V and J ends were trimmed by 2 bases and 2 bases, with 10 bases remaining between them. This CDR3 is CASSYQGGGNQPQHF. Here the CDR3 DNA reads TGTGCCAGCAGTTACCAGGGCGGAGGCAATCAGCCCCAGCATTTT.

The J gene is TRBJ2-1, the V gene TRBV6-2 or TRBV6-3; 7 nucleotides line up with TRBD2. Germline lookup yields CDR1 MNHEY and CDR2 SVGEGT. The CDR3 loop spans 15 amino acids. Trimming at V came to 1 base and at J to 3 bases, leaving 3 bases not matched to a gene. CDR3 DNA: TGTGCCAGCAGTTACTTCGGACTAGACTACAATGAGCAGTTCTTC. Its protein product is CASSYFGLDYNEQFF.

The DNA of the CDR3 is TGTGCCAGTAGGCCCCTCTGGGCTAGCGGCGACCAAATAGCCAAAAACATTCAGTACTTC. Encoded protein: CASRPLWASGDQIAKNIQYF. The chain employs TRBV19 and TRBJ2-4; TRBD2 agrees at 7 bases. This CDR3 has 20 residues. V lost 6 bases to trimming and J lost 0 bases; unmatched junction nucleotides: 20. Germline CDR1 reads LNHDA; CDR2 reads SQIVND (reference sequence).

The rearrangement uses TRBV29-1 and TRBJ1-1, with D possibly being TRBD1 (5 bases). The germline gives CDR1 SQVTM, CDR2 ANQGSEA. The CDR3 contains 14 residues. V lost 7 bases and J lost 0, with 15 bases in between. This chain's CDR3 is CSANRQLLNTEAFF. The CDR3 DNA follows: TGCAGCGCCAACCGACAGCTACTGAACACTGAAGCTTTCTTT.

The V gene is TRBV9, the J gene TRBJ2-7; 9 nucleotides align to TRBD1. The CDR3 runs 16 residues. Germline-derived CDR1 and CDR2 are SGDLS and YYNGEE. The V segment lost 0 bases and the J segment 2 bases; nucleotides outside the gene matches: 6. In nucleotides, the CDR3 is TGTGCCAGCAGCGTAGAGACAGGGGGACTCCCCTACGAGCAGTACTTC. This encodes CASSVETGGLPYEQYF.

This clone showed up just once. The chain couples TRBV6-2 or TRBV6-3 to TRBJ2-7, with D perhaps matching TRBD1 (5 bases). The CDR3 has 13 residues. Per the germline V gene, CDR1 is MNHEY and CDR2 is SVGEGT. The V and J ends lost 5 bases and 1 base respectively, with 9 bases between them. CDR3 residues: CASSPDTSYEQYF. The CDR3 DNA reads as TGTGCCAGCAGTCCGGACACTTCCTACGAGCAGTACTTC.

CDR3 in DNA: TGTGCCAGCAGCAGGGGGCACGGGGCCAAAAACATTCAGTACTTC. Residues: CASSRGHGAKNIQYF. This rearrangement joins TRBV6-2 or TRBV6-3 to TRBJ2-4, with 8 bases identical to TRBD1. Trimming cost V 6 bases and J 1 base; bases outside gene matches: 5. This CDR3 contains 15 residues. Germline CDR1 is MNHEY and CDR2 is SVGEGT.

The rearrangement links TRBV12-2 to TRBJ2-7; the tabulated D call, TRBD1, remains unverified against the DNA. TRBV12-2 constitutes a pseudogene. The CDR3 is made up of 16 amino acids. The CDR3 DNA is TGTGCAAGTCGCTTAGCGGGGCCCCCGTTTAGCTACGAGCAGTACTTC. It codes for CASRLAGPPFSYEQYF.

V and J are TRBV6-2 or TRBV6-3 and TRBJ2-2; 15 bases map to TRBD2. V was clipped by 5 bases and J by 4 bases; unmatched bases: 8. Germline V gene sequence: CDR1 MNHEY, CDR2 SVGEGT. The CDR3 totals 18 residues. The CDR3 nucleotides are TGTGCCAGCAGTCCCGGACTAGCGGGAGGGCCGGGCACCGGGGAGCTGTTTTTT. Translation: CASSPGLAGGPGTGELFF.

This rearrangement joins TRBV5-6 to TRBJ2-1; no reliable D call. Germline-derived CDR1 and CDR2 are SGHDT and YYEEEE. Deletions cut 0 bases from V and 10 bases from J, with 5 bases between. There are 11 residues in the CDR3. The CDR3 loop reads CASSLDWEQFF. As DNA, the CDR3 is TGTGCCAGCAGCTTGGACTGGGAGCAGTTCTTC.

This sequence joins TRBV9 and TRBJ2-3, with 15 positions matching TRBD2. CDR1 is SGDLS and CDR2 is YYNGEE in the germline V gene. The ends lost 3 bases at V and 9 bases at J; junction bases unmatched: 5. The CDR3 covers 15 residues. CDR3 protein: CASSAGTSGRMTQYF. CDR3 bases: TGTGCCAGCAGCGCCGGGACTAGCGGGAGGATGACGCAGTATTTT.

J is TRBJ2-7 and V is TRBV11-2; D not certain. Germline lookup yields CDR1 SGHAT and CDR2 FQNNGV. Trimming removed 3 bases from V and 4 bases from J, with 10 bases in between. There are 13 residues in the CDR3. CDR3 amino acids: CASSFGPEYEQYF. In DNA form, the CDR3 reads TGTGCCAGCAGCTTTGGTCCGGAGTACGAGCAGTACTTC.

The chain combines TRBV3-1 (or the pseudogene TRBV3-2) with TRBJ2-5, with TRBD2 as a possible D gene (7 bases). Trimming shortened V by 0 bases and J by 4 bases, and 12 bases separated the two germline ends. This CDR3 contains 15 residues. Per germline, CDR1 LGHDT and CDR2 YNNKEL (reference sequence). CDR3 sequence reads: CASSQDLGGAETQYF. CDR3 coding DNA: TGTGCCAGCAGCCAAGATCTTGGGGGGGCAGAGACCCAGTACTTC.

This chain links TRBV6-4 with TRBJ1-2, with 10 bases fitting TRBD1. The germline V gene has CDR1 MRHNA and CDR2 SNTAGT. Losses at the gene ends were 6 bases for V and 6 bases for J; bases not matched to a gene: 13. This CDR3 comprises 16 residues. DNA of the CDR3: TGTGCCAGCAGACGGACCTCCGGACAGGGGGTTCATGGCTACACCTTC. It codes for CASRRTSGQGVHGYTF.

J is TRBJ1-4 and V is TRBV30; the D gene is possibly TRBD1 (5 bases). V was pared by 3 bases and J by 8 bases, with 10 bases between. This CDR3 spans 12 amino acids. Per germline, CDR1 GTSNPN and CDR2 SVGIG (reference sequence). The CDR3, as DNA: TGTGCCTGGAGACGGGGGGACGAAAAACTGTTTTTT. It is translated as CAWRRGDEKLFF.

CDR3 nucleotide sequence: TGTGCCAGCAGCCCCAGGGGCGTAGAGACCCAGTACTTC. This sequence encodes CASSPRGVETQYF. This chain uses TRBV7-2 with TRBJ2-5; D might be TRBD1 (6 bases). V lost 5 bases and J lost 4, with 11 bases in between. The CDR3 extends over 13 amino acids. In germline, CDR1 is SGHTA, CDR2 FQGNSA.

CDR3 loop: CASSVPLAGGPDTQYF. CDR3 nucleotides: TGTGCCAGCAGCGTTCCACTAGCGGGAGGGCCGGATACGCAGTATTTT. This rearrangement joins TRBV7-9 to TRBJ2-3, with 13 positions matching TRBD2. With V trimmed by 5 bases and J by 6 bases, 8 bases remained unmatched. CDR3 length equals 16 residues. CDR1 and CDR2 from the germline V gene are SEHNR and FQNEAQ (reference sequence).

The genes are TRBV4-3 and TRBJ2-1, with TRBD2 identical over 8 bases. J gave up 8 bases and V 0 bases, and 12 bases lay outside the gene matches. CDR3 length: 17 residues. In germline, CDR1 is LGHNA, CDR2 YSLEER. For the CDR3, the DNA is TGCGCCAGCAGCCAAGATTCTGTGGCGGGAGGCATGTATGAGCAGTTCTTC. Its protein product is CASSQDSVAGGMYEQFF.

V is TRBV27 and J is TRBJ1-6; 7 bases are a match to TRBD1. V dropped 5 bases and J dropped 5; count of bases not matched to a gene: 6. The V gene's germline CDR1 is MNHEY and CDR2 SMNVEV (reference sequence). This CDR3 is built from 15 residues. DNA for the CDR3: TGTGCCAGCAGTCAGAGACAGGGTAATAATTCACCCCTCCACTTT. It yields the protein CASSQRQGNNSPLHF.

The CDR3 reads CASSDHRGQETQYF. The CDR3, as DNA: TGTGCCAGCAGTGACCACAGGGGACAAGAGACCCAGTACTTC. The genes are TRBV25-1 and TRBJ2-5; 7 positions match TRBD1. The ends lost 3 bases at V and 2 bases at J; junction bases unmatched: 3. Germline V gene lookup returns CDR1 MGHDK and CDR2 SYGVNS. The CDR3 spans 14 residues.

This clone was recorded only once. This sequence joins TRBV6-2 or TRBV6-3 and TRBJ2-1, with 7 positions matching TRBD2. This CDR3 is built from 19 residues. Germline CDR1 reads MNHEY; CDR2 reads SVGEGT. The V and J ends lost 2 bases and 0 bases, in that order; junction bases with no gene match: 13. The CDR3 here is CASSYGLWKIAGSYNEQFF. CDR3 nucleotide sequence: TGTGCCAGCAGTTACGGTCTTTGGAAGATAGCGGGCTCCTACAATGAGCAGTTCTTC.

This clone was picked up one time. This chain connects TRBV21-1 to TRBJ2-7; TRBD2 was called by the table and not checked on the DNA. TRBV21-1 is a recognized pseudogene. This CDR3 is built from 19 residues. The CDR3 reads CASSKVGTGPTSGPYEQYF. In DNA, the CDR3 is TGTGCCAGCAGCAAAGTTGGGACAGGGCCGACTAGCGGACCCTACGAGCAGTACTTC.

Written as DNA, the CDR3 is TGTGCCAGCTCACCACCGGGACAGGGTGGAACCGGGGAGCTGTTTTTT. Translation gives CASSPPGQGGTGELFF. The rearrangement joins TRBV18 to TRBJ2-2; 9 positions match TRBD1. Germline V CDR1 and CDR2: KGHSH, LQKENI. This CDR3 has 16 amino acids. Trimming at V came to 0 bases and at J to 5 bases, leaving 4 bases not matched to a gene. The variable domain in full, with the rest retrieved from reference TRBV18 and TRBJ2-2, is NAGVMQNPRHLVRRRGQEARLRCSPMKGHSHVYWYRQLPEEGLKFMVYLQKENIIDESGMPKERFSAEFPKEGPSILRIQQVVRGDSAAYFCASSPPGQGGTGELFFGEGSRLTVL.

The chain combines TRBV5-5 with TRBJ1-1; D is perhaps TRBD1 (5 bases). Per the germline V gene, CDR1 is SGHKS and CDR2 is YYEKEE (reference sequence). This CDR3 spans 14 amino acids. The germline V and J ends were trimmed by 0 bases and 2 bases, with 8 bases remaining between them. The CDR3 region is CASSLAWTNTEAFF. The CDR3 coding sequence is TGTGCCAGCAGCTTGGCCTGGACAAACACTGAAGCTTTCTTT.

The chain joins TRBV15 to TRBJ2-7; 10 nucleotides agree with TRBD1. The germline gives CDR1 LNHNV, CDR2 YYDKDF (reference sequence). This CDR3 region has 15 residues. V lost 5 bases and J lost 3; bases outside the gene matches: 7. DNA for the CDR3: TGTGCCACCAGCGATATTAGGACAGGGGGCTACGAGCAGTACTTC. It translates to CATSDIRTGGYEQYF.

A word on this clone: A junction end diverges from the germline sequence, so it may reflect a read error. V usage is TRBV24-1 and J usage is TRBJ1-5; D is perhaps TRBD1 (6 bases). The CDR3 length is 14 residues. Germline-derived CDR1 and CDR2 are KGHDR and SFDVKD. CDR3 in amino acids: CVTNGTRGHQPQHF. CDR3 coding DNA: TGTGTCACCAACGGGACAAGAGGTCATCAGCCCCAGCATTTT.

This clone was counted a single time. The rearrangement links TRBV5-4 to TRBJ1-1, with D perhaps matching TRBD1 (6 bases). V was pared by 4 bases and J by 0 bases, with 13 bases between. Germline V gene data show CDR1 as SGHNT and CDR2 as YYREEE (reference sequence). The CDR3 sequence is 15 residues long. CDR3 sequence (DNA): TGTGCCAGCAGCGCCGGACAGCCGGTGAACACTGAAGCTTTCTTT. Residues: CASSAGQPVNTEAFF. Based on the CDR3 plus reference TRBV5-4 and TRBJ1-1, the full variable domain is ETGVTQSPTHLIKTRGQQVTLRCSSQSGHNTVSWYQQALGQGPQFIFQYYREEENGRGNFPPRFSGLQFPNYSSELNVNALELDDSALYLCASSAGQPVNTEAFFGQGTRLTVV.

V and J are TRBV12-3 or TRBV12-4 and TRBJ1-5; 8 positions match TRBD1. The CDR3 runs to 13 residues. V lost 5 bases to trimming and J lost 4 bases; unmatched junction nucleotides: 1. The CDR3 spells CASSDRGNQPQHF. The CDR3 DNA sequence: TGTGCCAGCAGTGACAGGGGTAATCAGCCCCAGCATTTT.